The clone carrying this T cell receptor (beta chain) is judged medium-sized (0.01 to 0.1%). The germline V gene has CDR1 LGHDT and CDR2 YNNKEL (reference sequence). Trimming cost V 2 bases and J 3 bases, with 10 bases left between them. This CDR3 is built from 14 residues. Amplified regions were TCR beta CDR3 sequences from RNA transcripts. HTBI primers were employed in a first-round RT-PCR of the TCR CDR3. From the multiplex PCR reads, TCRdb called clonotypes with MiXCR, one entry per CDR3 protein. The sample holds a few hundred thousand distinct CDR3 sequences, about 14% seen once. This entry is derived from a study of T cells in Graves' hyperthyroidism and ophthalmopathy.

This TCR came from a woman aged 40 to 50 with Graves' hyperthyroidism that later progressed to Graves' ophthalmopathy. The gene calls are TRBV3-1 and TRBJ2-5, with D perhaps matching TRBD2 (6 bases). Sequences were obtained from blood. CDR3 in amino acids: CASSQRGTKETQYF. CDR3 sequence (DNA): TGTGCCAGCAGCCAACGCGGGACCAAAGAGACCCAGTACTTC.